These 21 T cell receptor beta chains share one sample of origin, sequenced in a study of OX40 agonist ivuxolimab in advanced cancers. This table comes from immunoSEQ multiplex PCR, and its TCRdb copy is limited to in-frame clones, with some not included. The sample lists 80,000 to 100,000 clones; around 85% were seen once. This sample comprised CD4+ or CD8+ T cells sorted from blood, obtained in a trial of the OX40 agonist ivuxolimab. These receptors were obtained from an adult with an advanced solid tumor such as melanoma, head and neck, liver or kidney cancer.

The chain employs TRBV14 and TRBJ2-1, with 13 bases matching TRBD2. CDR1 is SGHDN and CDR2 is FVKESK in the germline V gene. The CDR3 has 18 residues. The trim removed 3 bases at V and 3 bases at J, leaving 8 bases unmatched. Here the CDR3 DNA reads TGTGCCAGCAGCCAGGGACTAGCGGGAATAGCCATCTACAATGAGCAGTTCTTC. Its translation: CASSQGLAGIAIYNEQFF. The complete variable domain, with remaining parts taken from reference TRBV14 and TRBJ2-1, reads EAGVTQFPSHSVIEKGQTVTLRCDPISGHDNLYWYRRVMGKEIKFLLHFVKESKQDESGMPNNRFLAERTGGTYSTLKVQPAELEDSGVYFCASSQGLAGIAIYNEQFFGPGTRLTVL.

This sequence joins TRBV30 and TRBJ1-2, with D uncertain. Deletions cut 2 bases from V and 2 bases from J, with 3 bases between. The CDR3 length is 11 residues. Per the germline V gene, CDR1 is GTSNPN and CDR2 is SVGIG (reference sequence). The CDR3, as DNA: TGTGCCTGGAGTTTGAACTATGGCTACACCTTC. Protein product: CAWSLNYGYTF.

In its sample, this clone was seen a few times. The CDR3, as DNA: TGTGCCAGCAGCTTAGCGGGTGATCAGCCCCAGCATTTT. This translates into CASSLAGDQPQHF. This chain joins TRBV7-8 and TRBJ1-5; D gene unclear. Germline V gene lookup returns CDR1 SGHVS and CDR2 FQNEAQ. The CDR3 totals 13 residues. Trimming took 0 bases from V and 5 from J, leaving 5 bases between them.

This clone was found once. The chain joins TRBV27 to TRBJ1-1, with a weak D call TRBD1 (6 bases). Germline CDR1 MNHEY, CDR2 SMNVEV (reference sequence). The V end was cut by 5 bases, the J end by 1 base, with 8 bases between. The CDR3 extends over 13 amino acids. DNA of the CDR3: TGTGCCAGCAGTGCGACAGGGAACACTGAAGCTTTCTTT. This sequence encodes CASSATGNTEAFF.

V is TRBV7-2 and J is TRBJ2-7; 8 bases match TRBD2. The CDR3 extends over 14 amino acids. Per the germline V gene, CDR1 is SGHTA and CDR2 is FQGNSA. After removal of 3 bases from V and 0 bases from J, the junction contained 1 base not matched to a gene. Here the CDR3 reads CASSFSGSSYEQYF. The CDR3 region has the DNA TGTGCCAGCAGCTTCAGCGGGAGCTCCTACGAGCAGTACTTC.

The chain carries TRBV4-2 and TRBJ1-3, with D perhaps TRBD1 (5 bases). V lost 2 bases and J lost 0, with 20 bases in between. This CDR3 spans 19 amino acids. The germline V gene encodes CDR1 LGHNA and CDR2 YNFKEQ. CDR3 protein: CASSQLGAAGPYSGNTIYF. CDR3 coding DNA: TGTGCCAGCAGCCAATTAGGGGCGGCAGGGCCCTACTCTGGAAACACCATATATTTT.

The chain links TRBV5-1 to TRBJ2-3; 7 positions agree with TRBD2. From germline, CDR1 is SGHRS and CDR2 YFSETQ. V lost 4 bases, J lost 0 bases, and 11 bases stayed unmatched. This CDR3 has 17 amino acids. DNA of the CDR3: TGCGCCAGCAGCCTCGGCTCTAGCGGAGCTAGCACAGATACGCAGTATTTT. It is translated as CASSLGSSGASTDTQYF. Together with reference TRBV5-1 and TRBJ2-3, the CDR3 gives the full variable domain: KAGVTQTPRYLIKTRGQQVTLSCSPISGHRSVSWYQQTPGQGLQFLFEYFSETQRNKGNFPGRFSGRQFSNSRSEMNVSTLELGDSALYLCASSLGSSGASTDTQYFGPGTRLTVL.

This rearrangement joins TRBV27 to TRBJ2-3; TRBD2 aligns across 7 bases. The germline V gene encodes CDR1 MNHEY and CDR2 SMNVEV (reference sequence). V was pared by 0 bases and J by 3 bases, with 12 bases of the junction left unmatched. The CDR3 consists of 18 residues. CDR3 coding DNA: TGTGCCAGCAGTTTATCGATGGGGACGGGGGGAGTTACAGATACGCAGTATTTT. Its translation: CASSLSMGTGGVTDTQYF.

The chain recombines TRBV9 with TRBJ2-5, with TRBD2 as a possible D gene (6 bases). This CDR3 is built from 14 residues. V lost 3 bases and J 2 bases, leaving 11 bases between the germline ends. Germline CDR1 and CDR2: SGDLS and YYNGEE. The CDR3 DNA is TGTGCCAGCAGCGCCACCCGGGGGCAAGAGACCCAGTACTTC. It specifies CASSATRGQETQYF.

V usage is TRBV18 and J usage is TRBJ2-7; D not certain. Germline CDR1 reads KGHSH; CDR2 reads LQKENI. CDR3 length: 15 residues. Trimming removed 0 bases at V and 5 bases at J, with 14 bases between. The CDR3 here is CASSPPSMNSHEQYF. The DNA of the CDR3 is TGTGCCAGCTCACCACCTTCCATGAATTCCCACGAGCAGTACTTC.

The CDR3 spells CASSSTSGTVVIPSEQFF. The CDR3 DNA reads as TGTGCCAGCAGCTCAACCTCCGGGACAGTAGTTATCCCGTCGGAGCAGTTCTTC. The chain employs TRBV5-5 and TRBJ2-1, with TRBD1 matching 7 bases. The germline CDR1 and CDR2 sequences are SGHKS and YYEKEE (reference sequence). Trimming removed 3 bases from V and 10 bases from J; junction bases left unmatched: 22. The CDR3 loop spans 18 amino acids.

This chain links TRBV11-2 with TRBJ2-1, with TRBD2 matching over 10 bases. J lost 10 bases, V lost 1 base, and 10 bases had no gene match. Looked up from germline, CDR1 is SGHAT and CDR2 is FQNNGV. CDR3 length equals 16 residues. The DNA for the CDR3 is TGTGCCAGCAGCTTAGTCGGAGCGGGGGGGCTTAGAGAGCAGTTCTTC. The encoded protein is CASSLVGAGGLREQFF.

This chain connects TRBV6-6 to TRBJ2-7, with 7 bases aligning to TRBD1. The CDR3 contains 16 residues. V trimming: 4 bases; J trimming: 0 bases; junction bases outside the gene matches: 9. The germline gives CDR1 MNHNY, CDR2 SVGAGI (reference sequence). In DNA form, the CDR3 reads TGTGCCAGCAGTTCGACCTGGGACAGTGGCTCCTACGAGCAGTACTTC. Translating it yields CASSSTWDSGSYEQYF.

J is TRBJ2-7 and V is TRBV4-3, with 9 bases that match TRBD2. The J segment lost 3 bases and the V segment lost 0 bases, leaving 3 bases of the junction unmatched. The CDR3 loop spans 15 amino acids. Germline V gene data show CDR1 as LGHNA and CDR2 as YSLEER. In nucleotides, the CDR3 is TGCGCCAGCAGCCAAGATAGAGCGGGGGGCTACGAGCAGTACTTC. Protein sequence: CASSQDRAGGYEQYF.

The J gene is TRBJ2-3, the V gene TRBV9; 8 nucleotides line up with TRBD2. The CDR3 is 16 amino acids. Germline loops: CDR1 SGDLS, CDR2 YYNGEE. The trim removed 4 bases at V and 1 base at J, leaving 8 bases unmatched. DNA of the CDR3: TGTGCCAGCAGCACACACGGGGGGGCCCGCACAGATACGCAGTATTTT. Amino acid sequence: CASSTHGGARTDTQYF.

In its sample, this clone ranks as medium-sized. The chain joins TRBV7-8 to TRBJ1-6; tentative D call: TRBD1 (5 bases). From germline, CDR1 is SGHVS and CDR2 FQNEAQ. Trimming left V 5 bases short and J 0 bases short, with 17 bases between. CDR3 length: 18 amino acids. CDR3 in amino acids: CASSNPTDLSSYNSPLHF. The CDR3 coding sequence is TGTGCCAGCAGCAACCCGACAGACCTGAGCTCCTATAATTCACCCCTCCACTTT.

This clone appeared once. V is TRBV18 and J is TRBJ1-4; 12 bases agree with TRBD1. With 5 bases clipped from V and 7 bases from J, the junction kept 5 bases outside the gene matches. Looked up from germline, CDR1 is KGHSH and CDR2 is LQKENI. CDR3 length equals 15 residues. The CDR3 DNA follows: TGTGCCAGCTCAGCGGGACAGGGGGCTCTTGAAAAACTGTTTTTT. This gives the protein CASSAGQGALEKLFF.

The J gene is TRBJ1-2, the V gene TRBV15; TRBD1 matches 10 bases. J gave up 8 bases and V 1 base, and 13 bases lay outside the gene matches. Germline lookup yields CDR1 LNHNV and CDR2 YYDKDF (reference sequence). The CDR3 spans 17 residues. The CDR3 region is CATSRAGTGVTQRGYTF. In nucleotides, the CDR3 is TGTGCCACCAGCAGAGCGGGGACAGGGGTTACGCAAAGGGGCTACACCTTC.

This chain joins TRBV11-3 and TRBJ2-1; TRBD1 is a possible D gene (6 bases). Germline assignment: CDR1 SGHNT and CDR2 YENEEA. V was pared by 5 bases and J by 1 base, with 18 bases between. CDR3 size: 17 residues. This CDR3 reads CASSPRGGHPSYNEQFF. Here the CDR3 DNA reads TGTGCCAGCAGCCCCAGAGGGGGTCACCCTTCCTACAATGAGCAGTTCTTC.

V is TRBV4-2 and J is TRBJ2-7, with 8 bases aligning to TRBD2. Germline CDR1 reads LGHNA; CDR2 reads YNFKEQ. With V trimmed by 3 bases and J by 0 bases, 13 bases remained unmatched. The CDR3 runs 18 residues. This chain's CDR3 is CASSHPRGAGENSYEQYF. CDR3 DNA sequence: TGTGCCAGCAGCCACCCGCGGGGAGCGGGGGAGAACTCCTACGAGCAGTACTTC.

This clone was counted a few times. The rearrangement links TRBV5-5 to TRBJ1-5; 7 bases match TRBD1. V dropped 5 bases and J dropped 4; count of bases not matched to a gene: 3. The CDR3 sequence is 13 residues long. Germline CDR1 reads SGHKS; CDR2 reads YYEKEE (reference sequence). DNA of the CDR3: TGTGCCAGCAGTGGACAGGCAAATCAGCCCCAGCATTTT. Protein sequence: CASSGQANQPQHF.